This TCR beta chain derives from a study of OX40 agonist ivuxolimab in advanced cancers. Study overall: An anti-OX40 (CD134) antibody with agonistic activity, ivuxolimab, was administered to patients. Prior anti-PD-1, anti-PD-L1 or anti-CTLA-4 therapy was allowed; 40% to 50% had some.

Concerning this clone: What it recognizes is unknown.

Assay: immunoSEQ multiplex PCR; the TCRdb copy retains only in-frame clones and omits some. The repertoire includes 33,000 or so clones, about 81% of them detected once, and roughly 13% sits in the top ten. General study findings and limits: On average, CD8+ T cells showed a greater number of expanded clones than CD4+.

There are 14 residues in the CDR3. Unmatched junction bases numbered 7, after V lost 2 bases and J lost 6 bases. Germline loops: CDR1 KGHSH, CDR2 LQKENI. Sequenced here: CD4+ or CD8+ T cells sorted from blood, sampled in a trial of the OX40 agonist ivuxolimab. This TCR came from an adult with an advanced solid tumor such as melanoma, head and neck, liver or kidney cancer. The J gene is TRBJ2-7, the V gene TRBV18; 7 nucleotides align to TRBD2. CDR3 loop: CASSPGSGEGEQYF. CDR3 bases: TGTGCCAGCTCACCAGGTTCTGGGGAGGGCGAGCAGTACTTC.